These 16 T cell receptor beta chains were sequenced from one sample in a study of cytomegalovirus exposure and HLA in healthy donors. Sequenced by immunoSEQ multiplex PCR; TCRdb stores in-frame clones only, minus some. The sample has hundreds of thousands of clones; 70% to 90% are singletons. The sequenced material came from PBMCs. These receptors all stem from a woman aged 18-35 years in good health and CMV-seronegative.

The chain uses TRBV5-6 and TRBJ2-1; a weak D match, TRBD2 (6 bases). There are 18 residues in the CDR3. CDR1 and CDR2 (germline): SGHDT, YYEEEE. The V end lost 5 bases, the J end lost 6 bases, and 27 bases lay between the germline ends. This chain's CDR3 is CASRSLIRRIREFNEQFF. CDR3 bases: TGTGCCAGCAGATCTTTAATCAGGCGGATCCGGGAGTTCAATGAGCAGTTCTTC.

The chain uses TRBV20-1 and TRBJ2-3; D gene uncertain. This CDR3 spans 10 amino acids. V dropped 7 bases and J dropped 3 bases, with 5 bases sitting between them. From germline, CDR1 is DFQATT and CDR2 SNEGSKA (reference sequence). This chain's CDR3 is CSVRTDTQYF. As DNA, the CDR3 is TGCAGTGTCAGGACAGATACGCAGTATTTT.

This clone was picked up a small number of times. The V and J genes are TRBV14 and TRBJ2-7; TRBD1 is a possible D gene (5 bases). The CDR3 has 14 amino acids. The V end was cut by 0 bases, the J end by 3 bases, with 9 bases between. Germline loops: CDR1 SGHDN, CDR2 FVKESK. For the CDR3, the DNA is TGTGCCAGCAGCCAAGATCTAGACAGCTACGAGCAGTACTTC. Translating gives CASSQDLDSYEQYF.

This rearrangement joins TRBV6-4 to TRBJ1-4; TRBD1 matches 10 bases. This CDR3 spans 13 amino acids. Germline assignment: CDR1 MRHNA and CDR2 SNTAGT. The junction had 2 bases not matched to a gene; V was cut back by 7 bases and J by 6 bases. For the CDR3, the DNA is TGTGCCAGCACGACAGGGGGCCATGAAAAACTGTTTTTT. Its protein product is CASTTGGHEKLFF.

This chain joins TRBV10-1 and TRBJ2-5; 7 bases are shared with TRBD1. The germline V gene has CDR1 WNHNN and CDR2 SYGVQD (reference sequence). CDR3 length: 14 amino acids. Unmatched junction bases numbered 6, after V lost 5 bases and J lost 3 bases. CDR3 sequence reads: CASSPGTVKETQYF. The DNA for the CDR3 is TGCGCCAGCAGTCCGGGGACAGTGAAAGAGACCCAGTACTTC.

The CDR3 DNA reads TGTGCCAGCAGCCATCCCGCGGGGGTCGCTGAAGCTTTCTTT. This sequence encodes CASSHPAGVAEAFF. J is TRBJ1-1 and V is TRBV27, with D possibly TRBD1 on 5 matching bases. This CDR3 comprises 14 residues. Germline V gene sequence: CDR1 MNHEY, CDR2 SMNVEV (reference sequence). The V gene lost 6 bases and the J gene lost 6 bases, with 17 bases spanning the gap.

The gene calls are TRBV27 and TRBJ1-2; 7 positions agree with TRBD1. Germline loops: CDR1 MNHEY, CDR2 SMNVEV (reference sequence). V was pared by 5 bases and J by 8 bases, with 14 bases of the junction left unmatched. There are 15 residues in the CDR3. The CDR3 is CASSPRQGLWSGYTF. The CDR3 DNA follows: TGTGCCAGCAGTCCCCGACAGGGCCTTTGGTCGGGCTACACCTTC.

This chain uses TRBV18 with TRBJ2-2, with a tentative D call TRBD2 (5 bases). Trimming took 3 bases from V and 2 from J, leaving 16 bases between them. CDR3 length: 17 residues. CDR1 KGHSH and CDR2 LQKENI come from the germline V gene. The CDR3 loop reads CASSPASIGINTGELFF. CDR3 bases: TGTGCCAGCTCACCGGCAAGTATCGGGATTAACACCGGGGAGCTGTTTTTT.

This chain uses TRBV9 with TRBJ2-2; possible D gene TRBD2, 5 bases. V gave up 4 bases and J gave up 0 bases, with 19 bases separating them. Per the germline V gene, CDR1 is SGDLS and CDR2 is YYNGEE. This CDR3 spans 18 amino acids. For the CDR3, the DNA is TGTGCCAGCAGCCCGGTCCCTGAGCGGCTTGCGAACACCGGGGAGCTGTTTTTT. Residues: CASSPVPERLANTGELFF.

The V gene is TRBV6-5, the J gene TRBJ2-5; D call uncertain. The length of the CDR3 is 12 residues. Deletions cut 3 bases from V and 2 bases from J, with 4 bases between. Looked up from germline, CDR1 is MNHEY and CDR2 is SVGAGI. The DNA of the CDR3 is TGTGCCAGCAGTTATCAGCAAGAGACCCAGTACTTC. Its translation: CASSYQQETQYF.

The chain combines TRBV27 with TRBJ2-5; D perhaps matches TRBD2 (7 bases). CDR1 and CDR2 (germline): MNHEY, SMNVEV (reference sequence). The CDR3 loop spans 14 amino acids. V lost 5 bases, J lost 5 bases, and 15 bases lay in between. This chain's CDR3 is CASSQGGVAETQYF. The CDR3 nucleotides are TGTGCCAGCAGTCAAGGGGGGGTCGCCGAGACCCAGTACTTC.

The gene calls are TRBV9 and TRBJ2-7, with TRBD1 as a possible D gene (7 bases). The CDR3 contains 14 residues. The germline V gene has CDR1 SGDLS and CDR2 YYNGEE. The V end lost 2 bases, the J end lost 4 bases, and 13 bases lay between the germline ends. The CDR3, as DNA: TGTGCCAGCAGCGTTCTTCAGGGGGGTTACGAGCAGTACTTC. Translating it yields CASSVLQGGYEQYF. Full variable domain (rest looked up from reference TRBV9 and TRBJ2-7): DSGVTQTPKHLITATGQRVTLRCSPRSGDLSVYWYQQSLDQGLQFLIQYYNGEERAKGNILERFSAQQFPDLHSELNLSSLELGDSALYFCASSVLQGGYEQYFGPGTRLTVT.

This chain joins TRBV27 and TRBJ2-1, with 7 bases aligning to TRBD2. Germline CDR1 reads MNHEY; CDR2 reads SMNVEV (reference sequence). This CDR3 spans 14 amino acids. The junction had 4 bases not matched to a gene; V was cut back by 6 bases and J by 2 bases. The CDR3 coding sequence is TGTGCCAGCAGCCCGAGCGGGGCCTACAATGAGCAGTTCTTC. Protein product: CASSPSGAYNEQFF.

V and J are TRBV6-1 and TRBJ2-1, with D perhaps TRBD1 (6 bases). Per germline, CDR1 MNHNS and CDR2 SASEGT. Trimming stripped 4 bases from V and 7 bases from J, with 17 bases between. This CDR3 has 15 residues. CDR3 region: CASSGSTGMKNEQFF. CDR3 nucleotide sequence: TGTGCCAGCAGTGGCTCGACAGGTATGAAAAATGAGCAGTTCTTC.

The chain is built from TRBV30 and TRBJ1-5, with unresolved D. V was shortened by 0 bases and J by 7 bases, with 10 bases between the two germline ends. The CDR3 consists of 13 residues. From germline, CDR1 is GTSNPN and CDR2 SVGIG (reference sequence). The CDR3 here is CAWSVRGQQPQHF. CDR3 in DNA: TGTGCCTGGAGTGTACGAGGTCAGCAGCCCCAGCATTTT.

The chain is built from TRBV5-4 and TRBJ2-3; 11 nucleotides line up with TRBD2. Trimming removed 5 bases from V and 4 bases from J; junction bases left unmatched: 6. The CDR3 length is 15 residues. CDR1 is SGHNT, CDR2 YYREEE, per germline (reference sequence). CDR3: CASSSTSGSADTQYF. The CDR3 DNA sequence: TGTGCCAGCAGTTCTACTAGCGGGAGCGCAGATACGCAGTATTTT.